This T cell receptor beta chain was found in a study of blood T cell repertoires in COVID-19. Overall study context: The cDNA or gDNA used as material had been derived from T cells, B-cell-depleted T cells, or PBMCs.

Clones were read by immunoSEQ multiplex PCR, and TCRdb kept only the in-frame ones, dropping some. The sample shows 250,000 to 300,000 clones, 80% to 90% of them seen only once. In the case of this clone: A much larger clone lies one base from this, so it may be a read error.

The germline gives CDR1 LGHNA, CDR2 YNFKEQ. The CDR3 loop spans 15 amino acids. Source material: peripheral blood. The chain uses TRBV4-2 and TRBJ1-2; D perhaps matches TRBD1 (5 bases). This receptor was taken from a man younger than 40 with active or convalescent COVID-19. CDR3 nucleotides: TGTGCCAGCACCCAACTGGGGGGGGGAGAGAATGGCTACACCTTC. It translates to CASTQLGGGENGYTF.